These 21 T cell receptor beta chains originate from one sample sequenced in a study of low-dose radiotherapy and immunotherapy resistance in tumors. Time point described: before trial treatment. Covering alpha and beta chains, TRAV- and TRBV-specific primers were used for the first-strand cDNA. Both a constant-region primer and a V-primer adapter served to amplify TCRs across roughly 20 PCR cycles. MiXCR, applied by TCRdb to the reads, yields one record per CDR3 protein. The table records under 95,000 distinct CDR3 sequences, 15% to 20% of them present only once. Sequencing was performed on PBMCs, taken before treatment. The receptors originated from a male donor with prostate cancer.

This clonotype was detected many times. The chain links TRBV2 to TRBJ1-1; no definite D call. V gave up 6 bases and J gave up 2 bases, with 10 bases separating them. CDR1 is SNHLY and CDR2 is FYNNEI in the germline V gene. The CDR3 is 13 residues long. CDR3 loop: CASSRGLNTEAFF. CDR3 DNA: TGTGCCAGCAGCCGAGGGTTAAACACTGAAGCTTTCTTT.

Ten or more counts support this clonotype. The gene calls are TRBV4-1 and TRBJ2-7, with 7 bases matching TRBD1. The V segment lost 4 bases and the J segment 6 bases; nucleotides outside the gene matches: 21. The germline V gene has CDR1 MGHRA and CDR2 YSYEKL. The CDR3 extends over 18 amino acids. The CDR3 coding sequence is TGCGCCAGCAGCCGCCCAGGACGGCAATCGGCCCAGGGGGTCGAGCAGTACTTC. It specifies CASSRPGRQSAQGVEQYF.

This clonotype was seen many times. The V call is TRBV29-1, the J call TRBJ2-7; D ambiguous. V was clipped by 4 bases and J by 5 bases, with 15 bases between them. The CDR3 extends over 13 amino acids. CDR1 and CDR2 from the germline V gene are SQVTM and ANQGSEA. The CDR3 loop reads CSVVGPGTDEQYF. The DNA for the CDR3 is TGCAGCGTTGTAGGACCAGGAACGGACGAGCAGTACTTC.

The sample holds many counts of this clonotype. The chain combines TRBV11-2 with TRBJ2-1; a weak D match, TRBD1 (6 bases). V was clipped by 6 bases and J by 0 bases, with 12 bases between them. The CDR3 is 15 amino acids. In germline, CDR1 is SGHAT, CDR2 FQNNGV. The DNA for the CDR3 is TGTGCCAGCAGTTCCGGGACAATCTCCTACAATGAGCAGTTCTTC. Its translation is CASSSGTISYNEQFF.

Only one count was recorded for this clonotype. The chain employs TRBV15 and TRBJ1-1; D is perhaps TRBD1 (6 bases). Trimming stripped 0 bases from V and 5 bases from J, with 10 bases between. Germline CDR1 LNHNV, CDR2 YYDKDF (reference sequence). The CDR3 is made up of 14 amino acids. The CDR3 here is CATSRDRGRTEAFF. The CDR3 nucleotides read TGTGCCACCAGCAGAGACAGGGGAAGGACTGAAGCTTTCTTT.

This clonotype was observed at least ten times. The gene calls are TRBV5-6 and TRBJ2-6, with TRBD2 matching over 13 bases. There are 19 residues in the CDR3. The V segment lost 0 bases and the J segment 1 base; nucleotides outside the gene matches: 4. Germline CDR1 reads SGHDT; CDR2 reads YYEEEE. This CDR3 is CASSLVLAGGLSGANVLTF. The CDR3 DNA is TGTGCCAGCAGCTTGGTACTAGCGGGGGGGCTTTCTGGGGCCAACGTCCTGACTTTC.

This clonotype showed up many times. The rearrangement links TRBV19 to TRBJ1-5; D is undetermined. There are 13 residues in the CDR3. Germline-derived CDR1 and CDR2 are LNHDA and SQIVND (reference sequence). Trimming took off 2 bases at V and 8 bases at J, with 10 bases between the two ends. CDR3 in DNA: TGTGCCAGTAGTATAAGAGGTGTGGAGCCCCAGCATTTT. Translated: CASSIRGVEPQHF.

This clonotype showed up many times. V and J are TRBV2 and TRBJ2-5; 7 nucleotides agree with TRBD2. In germline, CDR1 is SNHLY, CDR2 FYNNEI. J gave up 4 bases and V 6 bases, and 5 bases lay outside the gene matches. This CDR3 contains 13 residues. Written as DNA, the CDR3 is TGTGCCAGCAGGACTAGCAGCCGAGAGACCCAGTACTTC. It yields the protein CASRTSSRETQYF. The full variable domain, completed using reference TRBV2 and TRBJ2-5, is EPEVTQTPSHQVTQMGQEVILRCVPISNHLYFYWYRQILGQKVEFLVSFYNNEISEKSEIFDDQFSVERPDGSNFTLKIRSTKLEDSAMYFCASRTSSRETQYFGPGTRLLVL.

This clonotype occurred many times. V and J are TRBV12-3 or TRBV12-4 and TRBJ2-2, with TRBD2 as a possible D gene (6 bases). Trimming pared 8 bases from V and 6 bases from J, leaving 22 bases between. The CDR3 totals 16 residues. CDR3 protein: CASHSWDSVIAGELFF. The CDR3 coding sequence is TGTGCCAGCCACTCCTGGGACTCGGTAATTGCCGGGGAGCTGTTTTTT.

The sample holds many counts of this clonotype. The gene calls are TRBV7-9 and TRBJ2-2; D remains ambiguous. Germline assignment: CDR1 SEHNR and CDR2 FQNEAQ (reference sequence). The CDR3 is 14 amino acids. Trimming pared 4 bases from V and 5 bases from J, leaving 11 bases between. As DNA, the CDR3 is TGTGCCAGCAGCTCCCTTCCTGGTACCGGGGAGCTGTTTTTT. Its protein is CASSSLPGTGELFF. The variable domain in full, with the rest retrieved from reference TRBV7-9 and TRBJ2-2, is DTGVSQNPRHKITKRGQNVTFRCDPISEHNRLYWYRQTLGQGPEFLTYFQNEAQLEKSRLLSDRFSAERPKGSFSTLEIQRTEQGDSAMYLCASSSLPGTGELFFGEGSRLTVL.

This clonotype showed up many times. The rearrangement joins TRBV6-5 to TRBJ2-5; 13 nucleotides match TRBD2. The V and J ends lost 5 bases and 4 bases, in that order; junction bases with no gene match: 1. Germline V gene lookup returns CDR1 MNHEY and CDR2 SVGAGI. The CDR3 sequence is 14 residues long. The CDR3 DNA reads TGTGCCAGCAGTCGGACTAGCGGGGGAGAGACCCAGTACTTC. This translates into CASSRTSGGETQYF.

Many counts were recorded for this clonotype. The chain carries TRBV7-9 and TRBJ2-3, with 8 bases matching TRBD2. J gave up 1 base and V 4 bases, and 4 bases lay outside the gene matches. The CDR3 runs 15 residues. Germline V lookup: CDR1 SEHNR, CDR2 FQNEAQ (reference sequence). For the CDR3, the DNA is TGTGCCAGCAGCTATTTAGCGGGGCGCACAGATACGCAGTATTTT. It specifies CASSYLAGRTDTQYF.

CDR3 sequence (DNA): TGCAGCGGTAGGACAGGGCATGAGCAGTTCTTC. Protein product: CSGRTGHEQFF. V usage is TRBV29-1 and J usage is TRBJ2-1; 8 bases fit TRBD1. The CDR3 sequence is 11 residues long. After removal of 7 bases from V and 8 bases from J, the junction contained 4 bases not matched to a gene. CDR1 is SQVTM, CDR2 ANQGSEA, per germline.

This clonotype was observed at least ten times. This chain uses TRBV7-2 with TRBJ1-3; no reliable D call. Looked up from germline, CDR1 is SGHTA and CDR2 is FQGNSA. Trimming pared 3 bases from V and 4 bases from J, leaving 13 bases between. The CDR3 extends over 15 amino acids. CDR3 DNA: TGTGCCAGCAGCTTCATGGCGGGTGGAGGAAACACCATATATTTT. It codes for CASSFMAGGGNTIYF.

This clonotype was observed many times. CDR3 DNA: TGTGCCAGCAGCTTGGGAGAAGGGGTTATGAGGGAGCAGTTCTTC. It specifies CASSLGEGVMREQFF. The chain uses TRBV5-6 and TRBJ2-1; the D gene is possibly TRBD1 (5 bases). CDR3 length equals 15 residues. Between the trimmed V and J ends, which lost 0 bases and 10 bases, there was a span of 17 bases. The germline gives CDR1 SGHDT, CDR2 YYEEEE.

This chain's CDR3 is CASSIEGSQGEQYF. The CDR3 region has the DNA TGTGCCAGTAGTATAGAGGGCAGCCAGGGCGAGCAGTACTTC. The gene calls are TRBV19 and TRBJ2-7; TRBD1 might be the D (5 bases). Per germline, CDR1 LNHDA and CDR2 SQIVND (reference sequence). CDR3 length equals 14 residues. Trimming took 0 bases from V and 6 from J, leaving 12 bases between them. Full variable domain (rest looked up from reference TRBV19 and TRBJ2-7): DGGITQSPKYLFRKEGQNVTLSCEQNLNHDAMYWYRQDPGQGLRLIYYSQIVNDFQKGDIAEGYSVSREKKESFPLTVTSAQKNPTAFYLCASSIEGSQGEQYFGPGTRLTVT.

This clonotype was counted at least ten times. V usage is TRBV7-9 and J usage is TRBJ1-2; maybe TRBD1 (5 bases). V dropped 4 bases and J dropped 4 bases, with 10 bases sitting between them. Germline loops: CDR1 SEHNR, CDR2 FQNEAQ (reference sequence). The CDR3 is 13 amino acids. The CDR3, as DNA: TGTGCCAGCAGCTCGGCGGGGCGCTATGGCTACACCTTC. It codes for CASSSAGRYGYTF.

Ten or more counts support this clonotype. The chain employs TRBV9 and TRBJ2-1, with 8 positions matching TRBD2. The CDR3 sequence is 16 residues long. The germline V gene has CDR1 SGDLS and CDR2 YYNGEE. The V segment lost 2 bases and the J segment 4 bases; nucleotides outside the gene matches: 8. CDR3 sequence: CASSVTVAGGYNEQFF. The CDR3 nucleotides are TGTGCCAGCAGCGTGACGGTGGCGGGGGGATACAATGAGCAGTTCTTC.

In this sample, this clonotype turned up once. This likely came from a read error, as a far larger clone is one base away. In nucleotides, the CDR3 is TGTGTCAGCAGTTACTCTCCGACGGAACATGGCTACACCTTC. Encoded protein: CVSSYSPTEHGYTF. This chain joins TRBV6-1 and TRBJ1-2; D unclear. The CDR3 spans 14 residues. CDR1 is MNHNS, CDR2 SASEGT, per germline.

This clonotype was counted ten times or more. This chain connects TRBV6-5 to TRBJ1-6; a possible D gene is TRBD1 (5 bases). The V gene's germline CDR1 is MNHEY and CDR2 SVGAGI. The CDR3 spans 17 residues. Deletions cut 0 bases from V and 6 bases from J, with 15 bases between. CDR3 in amino acids: CASSYSAGQVSNSPLHF. CDR3 DNA sequence: TGTGCCAGCAGTTACTCGGCGGGGCAGGTCTCTAATTCACCCCTCCACTTT.

This clonotype was counted many times. The rearrangement joins TRBV7-9 to TRBJ1-3; D call uncertain. V was cut by 5 bases and J by 0 bases, with 11 bases left in between. This CDR3 spans 15 amino acids. Germline lookup yields CDR1 SEHNR and CDR2 FQNEAQ (reference sequence). For the CDR3, the DNA is TGTGCCAGCAGCCCGGACTCCTACTCTGGAAACACCATATATTTT. Amino acid sequence: CASSPDSYSGNTIYF.